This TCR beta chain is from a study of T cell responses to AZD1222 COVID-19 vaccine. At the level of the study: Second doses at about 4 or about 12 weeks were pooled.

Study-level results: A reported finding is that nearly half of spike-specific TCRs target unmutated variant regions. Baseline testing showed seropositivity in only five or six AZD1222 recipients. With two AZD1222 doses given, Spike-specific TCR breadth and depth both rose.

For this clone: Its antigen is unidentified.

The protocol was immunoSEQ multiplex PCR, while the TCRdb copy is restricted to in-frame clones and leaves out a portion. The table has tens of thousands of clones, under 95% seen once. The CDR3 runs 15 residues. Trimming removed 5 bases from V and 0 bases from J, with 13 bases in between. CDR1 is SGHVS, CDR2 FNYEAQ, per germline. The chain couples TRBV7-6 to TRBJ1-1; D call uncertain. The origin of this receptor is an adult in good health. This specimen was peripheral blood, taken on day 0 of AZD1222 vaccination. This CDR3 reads CASSPGLELNTEAFF. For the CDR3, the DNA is TGTGCCAGCAGCCCCGGGTTAGAGTTGAACACTGAAGCTTTCTTT.